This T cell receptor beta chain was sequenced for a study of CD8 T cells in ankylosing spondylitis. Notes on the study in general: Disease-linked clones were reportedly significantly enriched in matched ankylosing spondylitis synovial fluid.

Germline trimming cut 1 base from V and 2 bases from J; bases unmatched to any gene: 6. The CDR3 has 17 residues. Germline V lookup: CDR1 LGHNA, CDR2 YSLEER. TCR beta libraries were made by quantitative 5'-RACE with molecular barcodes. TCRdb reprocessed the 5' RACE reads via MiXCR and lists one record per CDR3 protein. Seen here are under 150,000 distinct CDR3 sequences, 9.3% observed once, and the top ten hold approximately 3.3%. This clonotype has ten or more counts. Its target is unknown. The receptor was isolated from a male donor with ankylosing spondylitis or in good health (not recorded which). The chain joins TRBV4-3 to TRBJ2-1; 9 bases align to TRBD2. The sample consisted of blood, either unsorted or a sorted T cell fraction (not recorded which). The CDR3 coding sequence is TGCGCCAGCAGCCAAGCCCTAGCGGGATCCCCCTACAATGAGCAGTTCTTC. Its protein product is CASSQALAGSPYNEQFF.